Presented here are 13 T cell receptor beta chains from one specimen sequenced in a study of metastatic and nonmetastatic thyroid tumors. Each patient went into thyroid surgery without having received any treatment. With MiXCR, TCRdb reprocessed the PCR reads. This sample yields fewer than 55,000 clones, of which 15% to 20% are seen a single time; roughly 22% belongs to the top ten. Sequencing was carried out using blood. These receptors originate from a female donor with papillary thyroid cancer or a benign thyroid nodule (not recorded which). Some clones in this sample may be carry-over from other donors' samples.

This clone showed up just a few times. This clone may be a read error of a much larger clone one base away. The chain joins TRBV5-5 to TRBJ2-1; 8 bases map to TRBD2. Germline lookup yields CDR1 SGHKS and CDR2 YYEKEE (reference sequence). This CDR3 comprises 15 residues. After removal of 7 bases from V and 2 bases from J, the junction contained 8 bases not matched to a gene. CDR3 in DNA: TGTGCCAGCTGGGCGGTGGGACTAGCCTACAATGAGCAGTTCTTC. It is translated as CASWAVGLAYNEQFF.

This clone was observed many times. This rearrangement joins TRBV7-6 to TRBJ2-5; D call uncertain. This CDR3 region has 12 residues. V dropped 5 bases and J dropped 9 bases, with 13 bases sitting between them. Germline V CDR1 and CDR2: SGHVS, FNYEAQ. The CDR3: CASSLVAEAQYF. The CDR3, as DNA: TGTGCCAGCAGCCTAGTGGCCGAGGCCCAGTACTTC.

This clone showed up many times. A much more abundant neighbour one base away suggests this may be a read error. The V gene is TRBV28, the J gene TRBJ2-3; D unclear. In germline, CDR1 is MDHEN, CDR2 SYDVKM. V lost 4 bases and J lost 7, with 6 bases in between. This CDR3 has 11 amino acids. CDR3 sequence reads: CASSWWYTQYF. In nucleotides, the CDR3 is TGTGCCAGCAGTTGGTGGTATACGCAGTATTTT.

This clone appeared many times. The V call is TRBV10-3, the J call TRBJ2-5, with 7 nucleotides matching TRBD2. V dropped 4 bases and J dropped 2; count of bases not matched to a gene: 10. This CDR3 contains 16 residues. In germline, CDR1 is ENHRY, CDR2 SYGVKD. The CDR3 protein is CAISGRASGDQETQYF. In nucleotides, the CDR3 is TGTGCCATCAGTGGTCGGGCTAGCGGAGATCAAGAGACCCAGTACTTC.

This clone was counted many times. V is TRBV6-2 or TRBV6-3 and J is TRBJ1-4; no clear D gene. V dropped 1 base and J dropped 0 bases, with 12 bases sitting between them. Germline V gene lookup returns CDR1 MNHEY and CDR2 SVGEGT. The CDR3 has 17 residues. The CDR3 sequence is CASSYFGRGATNEKLFF. CDR3 bases: TGTGCCAGCAGTTACTTCGGCAGAGGAGCAACTAATGAAAAACTGTTTTTT.

The sample holds a few counts of this clone. The chain links TRBV2 to TRBJ1-1, with D hard to call. Trimming took 6 bases from V and 3 from J, leaving 14 bases between them. The CDR3 sequence is 14 residues long. Germline CDR1 and CDR2: SNHLY and FYNNEI. CDR3 sequence (DNA): TGTGCCAGCAGGACCTCCAGTGGCGACACTGAAGCTTTCTTT. Protein sequence: CASRTSSGDTEAFF.

This clone was seen ten or more times. The chain has TRBV3-1 and TRBJ1-4; D unresolved. Between the trimmed V and J ends, which lost 6 bases and 5 bases, there was a span of 10 bases. CDR3 size: 13 residues. Germline values: CDR1 LGHDT, CDR2 YNNKEL (reference sequence). CDR3: CASSERWNEKLFF. For the CDR3, the DNA is TGTGCCAGCAGTGAACGATGGAATGAAAAACTGTTTTTT.

At least ten counts were recorded for this clone. The CDR3 region has the DNA TGTGCCAGCAGTTACTATGGGGCGAATGAAAAACTGTTTTTT. This translates into CASSYYGANEKLFF. The V gene is TRBV6-5, the J gene TRBJ1-4; maybe TRBD1 (5 bases). The V end was cut by 1 base, the J end by 5 bases, with 8 bases between. The germline gives CDR1 MNHEY, CDR2 SVGAGI. The CDR3 is 14 residues long.

This clone occurred many times. The chain joins TRBV30 to TRBJ2-1; D unresolved. Germline values: CDR1 GTSNPN, CDR2 SVGIG (reference sequence). Deletions cut 0 bases from V and 6 bases from J, with 3 bases between. The CDR3 spans 11 residues. The CDR3: CAWSVSNEQFF. CDR3 bases: TGTGCCTGGAGTGTCAGCAATGAGCAGTTCTTC.

This clone was counted many times. The rearrangement uses TRBV2 and TRBJ2-7; 12 nucleotides agree with TRBD1. Germline assignment: CDR1 SNHLY and CDR2 FYNNEI. V lost 6 bases to trimming and J lost 5 bases; unmatched junction nucleotides: 2. This CDR3 region has 13 residues. CDR3 sequence: CASSRDRGHEQYF. CDR3 bases: TGTGCCAGCAGCCGGGACAGGGGGCACGAGCAGTACTTC.

The chain has TRBV18 and TRBJ1-1, with TRBD1 matching 7 bases. There are 14 residues in the CDR3. Germline V gives CDR1 KGHSH, CDR2 LQKENI. The J segment lost 6 bases and the V segment lost 3 bases, leaving 7 bases of the junction unmatched. CDR3 region: CASSPRQGEAEAFF. CDR3 nucleotide sequence: TGTGCCAGCTCACCTAGACAGGGAGAGGCTGAAGCTTTCTTT.

The table lists this clone with a few counts. V usage is TRBV12-3 or TRBV12-4 and J usage is TRBJ2-7; a weak D match, TRBD1 (6 bases). V gave up 5 bases and J gave up 2 bases, with 10 bases separating them. CDR3 length equals 13 residues. CDR3 sequence: CASSPTGTYEQYF. The DNA of the CDR3 is TGTGCCAGCAGTCCGACAGGCACCTACGAGCAGTACTTC.

This clone was recorded many times. The chain combines TRBV5-1 with TRBJ2-7, with D possibly being TRBD1 (6 bases). V lost 4 bases and J lost 5, with 25 bases in between. Germline CDR1 is SGHRS and CDR2 is YFSETQ. The length of the CDR3 is 17 residues. This chain's CDR3 is CASSLGQPGALSHEQYF. In DNA, the CDR3 is TGCGCCAGCAGCCTTGGACAGCCCGGGGCGCTTTCCCACGAGCAGTACTTC.